Presented here are 13 T cell receptor beta chains from one specimen sequenced in a study of blood T cells in healthy people across ages. With a J-beta primer mix and a sample-barcoded 5' primer, a second PCR ran 7 to 11 cycles. One entry per CDR3 protein results from TCRdb running MiXCR on the 5' RACE reads. The sample gives hundreds of thousands of distinct CDR3 sequences, around 30% of which show up once; 15% to 20% is in the top ten. Sequenced sample: blood. Receptors originate from a woman at least 80 years old in good health.

V gene TRBV7-2 combines with J gene TRBJ2-4; 13 bases line up with TRBD2. The CDR3 extends over 16 amino acids. From germline, CDR1 is SGHTA and CDR2 FQGNSA. V gave up 3 bases and J gave up 13 bases; unmatched junction bases: 12. The DNA for the CDR3 is TGTGCCAGCAGCTTTTTGGGACTAGCGGGGAGGAGTGAGCAGTACTTC. Protein product: CASSFLGLAGRSEQYF.

This clonotype occurred many times. The chain employs TRBV20-1 and TRBJ1-2; no firm D call. The CDR3 totals 14 residues. Germline values: CDR1 DFQATT, CDR2 SNEGSKA (reference sequence). The ends were cut back, 0 bases at V and 3 bases at J, with 11 bases in the middle. This CDR3 is CSARDLSGYYGYTF. CDR3 bases: TGCAGTGCTAGAGATCTTTCGGGTTACTATGGCTACACCTTC.

The V gene is TRBV28, the J gene TRBJ1-2; possibly TRBD1 for D (6 bases). V lost 4 bases to trimming and J lost 1 base, with 19 bases between them. The CDR3 runs to 17 residues. The germline V gene encodes CDR1 MDHEN and CDR2 SYDVKM. The CDR3 sequence: CASSSAGTSKLNYGYTF. CDR3 DNA sequence: TGTGCCAGCAGTTCAGCCGGGACATCGAAACTTAACTATGGCTACACCTTC.

The chain links TRBV9 to TRBJ1-1; perhaps TRBD1 as D (5 bases). This CDR3 is built from 13 residues. Germline V gene data show CDR1 as SGDLS and CDR2 as YYNGEE. V was shortened by 6 bases and J by 5 bases, with 14 bases between the two germline ends. The DNA of the CDR3 is TGTGCCAGCATGGGACTGGGGTCGACTGAAGCTTTCTTT. Protein sequence: CASMGLGSTEAFF.

Points on this clonotype: This could be a read error, since a much larger clone is one nucleotide away. V and J are TRBV29-1 and TRBJ2-3; perhaps TRBD2 as D (5 bases). From germline, CDR1 is SQVTM and CDR2 ANQGSEA. V dropped 4 bases and J dropped 2 bases, with 13 bases sitting between them. CDR3 length: 14 residues. The DNA for the CDR3 is TGCAGCGTTGTAGCGAGGGCCTCCACAGATACGCAGTATTTT. Encoded protein: CSVVARASTDTQYF.

In this sample, this clonotype turned up many times. This chain joins TRBV20-1 and TRBJ2-4; D is perhaps TRBD1 (6 bases). This CDR3 has 16 amino acids. Trimming cost V 8 bases and J 3 bases, with 23 bases left between them. Germline-derived CDR1 and CDR2 are DFQATT and SNEGSKA (reference sequence). CDR3 protein: CSLFPRFRGYKNIQYF. CDR3 coding DNA: TGCAGTCTTTTCCCAAGATTCAGGGGATACAAAAACATTCAGTACTTC.

Points on this clonotype: This may arise from a read error, as a much more abundant clone is one base away. V usage is TRBV20-1 and J usage is TRBJ2-1; tentative D call: TRBD2 (5 bases). The CDR3 is 12 amino acids. Germline lookup yields CDR1 DFQATT and CDR2 SNEGSKA (reference sequence). Trimming took off 8 bases at V and 5 bases at J, with 13 bases between the two ends. CDR3 DNA sequence: TGCAGTAGTGGACTGGCTAACAATGAGCAGTTCTTC. Translated: CSSGLANNEQFF.

Points on this clonotype: A much larger clonotype is one base distant, so this may be a read error. The V and J genes are TRBV6-2 or TRBV6-3 and TRBJ1-5; no definite D call. The CDR3 extends over 12 amino acids. The V gene's germline CDR1 is MNHEY and CDR2 SVGEGT. With 7 bases removed from V and 3 bases from J, the gap between germline ends came to 7 bases. CDR3 sequence (DNA): TGTGCCAGCAAGAACGACAATCAGCCCCAGCATTTT. Protein: CASKNDNQPQHF.

This clonotype was counted at least ten times. The chain combines TRBV11-2 with TRBJ2-7; D is ambiguous. Trimming left V 2 bases short and J 2 bases short, with 13 bases between. The CDR3 runs to 15 residues. CDR1 and CDR2 from the germline V gene are SGHAT and FQNNGV. The CDR3 sequence is CASSLTDNGPYEQYF. CDR3 bases: TGTGCCAGCAGCTTAACAGACAATGGCCCCTACGAGCAGTACTTC.

The chain couples TRBV2 to TRBJ1-1; D unclear. CDR3 length equals 12 residues. Germline CDR1 and CDR2: SNHLY and FYNNEI. V was cut by 11 bases and J by 1 base, with 11 bases left in between. CDR3 DNA sequence: TGTGCCGGGAGGCGCGGGAACACTGAAGCTTTCTTT. Translating it yields CAGRRGNTEAFF.

This clonotype was detected ten times or more. The chain recombines TRBV7-2 with TRBJ2-7; maybe TRBD1 (6 bases). Germline V CDR1 and CDR2: SGHTA, FQGNSA. There are 15 residues in the CDR3. V gave up 1 base and J gave up 2 bases, with 12 bases separating them. CDR3 loop: CASSLGFGQPYEQYF. The CDR3 DNA reads TGTGCCAGCAGCTTAGGTTTCGGACAGCCCTACGAGCAGTACTTC.

V gene TRBV7-2 combines with J gene TRBJ1-6; D might be TRBD1 (5 bases). V was trimmed by 6 bases and J by 0 bases, leaving 12 bases between them. Germline V gives CDR1 SGHTA, CDR2 FQGNSA. This CDR3 has 16 amino acids. In nucleotides, the CDR3 is TGTGCCAGCAGTCCGACAGCGAGCTCCTATAATTCACCCCTCCACTTT. Amino acid sequence: CASSPTASSYNSPLHF. Combining the CDR3 with reference TRBV7-2 and TRBJ1-6 gives the whole variable domain GAGVSQSPSNKVTEKGKDVELRCDPISGHTALYWYRQSLGQGLEFLIYFQGNSAPDKSGLPSDRFSAERTGGSVSTLTIQRTQQEDSAVYLCASSPTASSYNSPLHFGNGTRLTVT.

This chain uses TRBV29-1 with TRBJ1-4; TRBD1 is a possible D gene (5 bases). There are 12 residues in the CDR3. Germline-derived CDR1 and CDR2 are SQVTM and ANQGSEA. V lost 6 bases to trimming and J lost 8 bases, with 13 bases between them. CDR3 protein: CSVKDGAEKLFF. The DNA for the CDR3 is TGCAGCGTAAAGGACGGGGCCGAAAAACTGTTTTTT.